This TCR beta chain is from a study of human CD8 memory T cell subsets. The CDR3 totals 16 residues. The germline V gene has CDR1 SGHRS and CDR2 YFSETQ. The authors made TCR beta libraries using UMI-labeled 5' RACE. Reprocessing the 5' RACE reads, TCRdb reports a single entry for every CDR3 protein and omits DNA. This listing includes roughly 5,000 distinct CDR3 sequences. Sequencing was performed on CD8+ T cells from PBMCs. The sequence came from a human donor in good health. The V and J genes are TRBV5-1 and TRBJ2-1; TCRdb designates TRBD2, a call that cannot be tested without DNA. CDR3 residues: CASSLAPAGGPDEQFF. The full variable domain, with the rest looked up from reference TRBV5-1 and TRBJ2-1, is KAGVTQTPRYLIKTRGQQVTLSCSPISGHRSVSWYQQTPGQGLQFLFEYFSETQRNKGNFPGRFSGRQFSNSRSEMNVSTLELGDSALYLCASSLAPAGGPDEQFFGPGTRLTVL.